This TCR beta chain was recovered during a study of blood T cell repertoires in COVID-19 (dated by TCRdb to 2018 to 2020). With respect to the entire study: Samples from collaborators originated in the United States, Italy and Spain and spanned both the acute and convalescent phases of COVID-19. Deeply sampled blood TCRbeta repertoires from subjects exposed to, actively infected with, or recovered from COVID-19 were included in the dataset. The repertoires were released in a freely available public database meant as a resource for research on the immune response to SARS-CoV-2. Sample metadata almost always included a de-identified subject ID, COVID-19 status, age in years and sex. HLA class I and class II types, where available, came from metadata supplied by the sample provider rather than from assay-based typing. The prospective study material was composed of cDNA or gDNA derived from T cells, B-cell-depleted T cells, or PBMCs. Samples came from the ongoing ImmuneRACE study (first 160 participants) plus 1,254 subjects from 6 global collaborators.

Summary of the overall study and its limitations: The quantity of clinical and demographic metadata differed by source and by participant and was supplied without curation.

Whole blood was collected in K2EDTA tubes by collaborating institutions according to the institutions' own protocols. For TCRbeta analysis, collaborator samples were shipped as frozen whole blood, as isolated PBMCs, or as DNA extracted from either sample type. Regarding this clone: The specificity of this receptor is unknown. Nothing much larger sits one base from this clone, and base qualities are not available.

TCRbeta CDR3 regions were amplified from genomic DNA by means of the immunoSEQ Assay, a bias-controlled multiplex PCR. In the authors' own workflow: Within the assay, amplification of reference gene primers was used to estimate how many nucleated cells each sample contained. To quantify the absolute abundance of each unique TCRbeta CDR3 rearrangement, sequence reads were collapsed and filtered. For each sample, productive Simpson clonality was calculated by taking the square root of Simpson's diversity index across productive rearrangements. TCRdb provides this immuneACCESS table in a form limited to in-frame rearrangements. Some clones are lacking; in checked studies, under half of them reflect an unresolved V gene, and why the rest are absent is not known. V and J calls and clone size are copied from that table; D and trimming were computed from the DNA. The sample table lists 90,000 or so clones, roughly 90% of them with a count of one. 1.2% of the sample goes to the ten largest clones.

Cut back by 6 bases and 8 bases, the V and J ends lie 13 bases apart. From cysteine to phenylalanine, the CDR3 is 13 amino acids long. Only the CDR3 DNA stays, 39 bases, in frame from base 1. The germline V gene encodes CDR1 KGHSH and CDR2 LQKENI. Specimen: peripheral blood. The TCR comes from a man aged 80 or over with active or convalescent COVID-19. The chain joins TRBV18 to TRBJ2-2; a tentative D match to TRBD2 spans 5 bases. The nucleotide sequence is given as TGTGCCAGCTCCACGAAGGGAGAAGGGGAGCTGTTTTTT. Its protein product is CASSTKGEGELFF.